Shown below are 14 T cell receptor beta chains from a single sample sequenced in a study of blood T cells in healthy people across ages. Next came a second PCR, run for about 7 to 11 cycles, which used a sample-barcoded 5' primer along with a J-beta primer mix. TCRdb processed the 5' RACE reads anew with MiXCR; each CDR3 protein has one entry. The top ten clones hold about 4.1% of a sample with about 1.5 million distinct CDR3 sequences, around 40% of them seen once. Source material: blood. Receptor source: a woman aged 18-29 years in good health.

On this clonotype itself: A much more abundant neighbour one base away suggests this may be a read error. CDR3 protein: CSGQGLAGGDNEQFF. In nucleotides, the CDR3 is TGCAGCGGCCAAGGACTAGCGGGGGGGGACAATGAGCAGTTCTTC. V is TRBV29-1 and J is TRBJ2-1; 15 nucleotides agree with TRBD2. With 7 bases clipped from V and 5 bases from J, the junction kept 6 bases outside the gene matches. Germline-derived CDR1 and CDR2 are SQVTM and ANQGSEA. The CDR3 length is 15 residues.

This clonotype was recorded many times. The chain is built from TRBV4-1 and TRBJ1-2; no reliable D call. The V gene's germline CDR1 is MGHRA and CDR2 YSYEKL. The V end was cut by 1 base, the J end by 7 bases, with 16 bases between. The CDR3 has 15 residues. The CDR3: CASSQGARPVVGYTF. The CDR3 region has the DNA TGCGCCAGCAGCCAAGGAGCAAGGCCCGTGGTTGGCTACACCTTC.

V is TRBV24-1 and J is TRBJ2-1; TRBD2 matches 8 bases. Unmatched junction bases numbered 9, after V lost 4 bases and J lost 8 bases. This CDR3 has 15 residues. Germline lookup yields CDR1 KGHDR and CDR2 SFDVKD. In nucleotides, the CDR3 is TGTGCCACCAGTGACCCGACTAGCGCGGGTGATGAGCAGTTCTTC. Translation: CATSDPTSAGDEQFF.

There are a few counts of this clonotype. The rearrangement joins TRBV20-1 to TRBJ1-5, with no clear D. The CDR3 has 15 residues. The V end lost 0 bases, the J end lost 2 bases, and 11 bases lay between the germline ends. Germline V gives CDR1 DFQATT, CDR2 SNEGSKA (reference sequence). The CDR3 sequence is CSARDGRQGNQPQHF. CDR3 nucleotide sequence: TGCAGTGCTAGAGATGGCAGGCAGGGCAATCAGCCCCAGCATTTT.

The gene calls are TRBV15 and TRBJ2-3; D is possibly TRBD2 (6 bases). Germline CDR1 and CDR2: LNHNV and YYDKDF (reference sequence). The CDR3 has 12 amino acids. The ends were cut back, 4 bases at V and 5 bases at J, with 7 bases in the middle. Here the CDR3 DNA reads TGTGCCACCAGCAACGGGGGAGATACGCAGTATTTT. It codes for CATSNGGDTQYF.

The chain links TRBV27 to TRBJ1-2, with 7 bases matching TRBD1. Germline assignment: CDR1 MNHEY and CDR2 SMNVEV (reference sequence). This CDR3 region has 14 residues. V dropped 4 bases and J dropped 8; count of bases not matched to a gene: 10. The CDR3 sequence is CASSYAGGAQGYTF. CDR3 DNA: TGTGCCAGCAGTTATGCAGGGGGGGCACAGGGCTACACCTTC.

This clonotype occurred a few times. The chain carries TRBV29-1 and TRBJ2-5, with 10 bases lining up with TRBD1. V was pared by 2 bases and J by 4 bases, with 10 bases of the junction left unmatched. The CDR3 runs to 16 residues. CDR1 is SQVTM, CDR2 ANQGSEA, per germline. DNA for the CDR3: TGCAGCGTTGAAACGTTGGGACAGGGGCCCCCAGAGACCCAGTACTTC. Translation: CSVETLGQGPPETQYF.

The rearrangement uses TRBV10-3 and TRBJ2-1; possible D gene TRBD2, 6 bases. The CDR3 contains 17 residues. The V end was cut by 2 bases, the J end by 0 bases, with 14 bases between. Germline CDR1 reads ENHRY; CDR2 reads SYGVKD. CDR3 sequence: CAISEVEPGLSYNEQFF. The CDR3 DNA is TGTGCCATCAGTGAGGTGGAGCCGGGACTCTCCTACAATGAGCAGTTCTTC.

The rearrangement uses TRBV5-1 and TRBJ2-7, with 7 bases lining up with TRBD1. This CDR3 has 15 residues. Germline V CDR1 and CDR2: SGHRS, YFSETQ. The V and J ends lost 4 bases and 0 bases, in that order; junction bases with no gene match: 7. In DNA, the CDR3 is TGCGCCAGCAGCACACGACAGGGAAGCTCCTACGAGCAGTACTTC. Its translation: CASSTRQGSSYEQYF.

The chain is built from TRBV5-1 and TRBJ1-5; TRBD1 might be the D (6 bases). Per germline, CDR1 SGHRS and CDR2 YFSETQ. The CDR3 contains 15 residues. Trimming removed 2 bases at V and 3 bases at J, with 12 bases between. CDR3 sequence (DNA): TGCGCCAGCAGCTTACAGGGAGGGGACAATCAGCCCCAGCATTTT. Amino acid sequence: CASSLQGGDNQPQHF.

The rearrangement uses TRBV6-2 or TRBV6-3 and TRBJ2-2; D not resolved. V lost 0 bases, J lost 5 bases, and 10 bases lay in between. The germline V gene encodes CDR1 MNHEY and CDR2 SVGEGT. The CDR3 is 15 amino acids. The CDR3 coding sequence is TGTGCCAGCAGTTACTCCCAGGTTGCGACCGGGGAGCTGTTTTTT. Its protein product is CASSYSQVATGELFF.

The chain has TRBV7-2 and TRBJ2-5; D is unresolved. This CDR3 contains 13 residues. The V end was cut by 4 bases, the J end by 5 bases, with 11 bases between. CDR1 and CDR2 (germline): SGHTA, FQGNSA. The CDR3 protein is CASSSLGRETQYF. The CDR3 DNA follows: TGTGCCAGCAGCTCGCTGGGTCGGGAGACCCAGTACTTC.

The chain has TRBV7-9 and TRBJ1-1; no reliable D call. CDR1 and CDR2 from the germline V gene are SEHNR and FQNEAQ (reference sequence). With 2 bases removed from V and 6 bases from J, the gap between germline ends came to 13 bases. CDR3 length: 14 amino acids. CDR3 sequence: CASSLTRGFSEAFF. The DNA for the CDR3 is TGTGCCAGCAGCTTAACACGAGGTTTCTCTGAAGCTTTCTTT.

This clonotype showed up just a few times. The chain uses TRBV12-3 or TRBV12-4 and TRBJ2-7, with 11 bases lining up with TRBD2. The end of the DNA is better explained by TRBJ2-5, so the J call may be wrong. The length of the CDR3 is 15 residues. CDR3 protein: CASSISGGAGKTQYF. The CDR3 bases are TGTGCCAGCAGTATTAGCGGGGGGGCTGGTAAGACCCAGTACTTC.